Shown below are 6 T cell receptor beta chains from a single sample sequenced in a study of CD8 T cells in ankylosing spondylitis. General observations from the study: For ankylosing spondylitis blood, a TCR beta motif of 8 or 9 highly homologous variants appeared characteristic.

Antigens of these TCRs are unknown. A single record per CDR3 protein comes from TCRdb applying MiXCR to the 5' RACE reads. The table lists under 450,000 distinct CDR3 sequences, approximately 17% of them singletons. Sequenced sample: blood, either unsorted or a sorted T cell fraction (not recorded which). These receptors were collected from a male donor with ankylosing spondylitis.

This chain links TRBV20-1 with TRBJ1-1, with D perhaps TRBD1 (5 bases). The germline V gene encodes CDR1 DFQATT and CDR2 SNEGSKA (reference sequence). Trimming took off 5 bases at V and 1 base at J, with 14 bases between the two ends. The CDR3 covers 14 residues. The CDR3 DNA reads TGCAGTGCTTCCCGGGGGAGCGGGAACACTGAAGCTTTCTTT. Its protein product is CSASRGSGNTEAFF.

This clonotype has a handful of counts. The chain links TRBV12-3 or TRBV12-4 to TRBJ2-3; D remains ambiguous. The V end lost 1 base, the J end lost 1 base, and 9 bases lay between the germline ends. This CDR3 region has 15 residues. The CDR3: CASSLGGLGTDTQYF. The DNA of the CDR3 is TGTGCCAGCAGTTTAGGAGGCCTGGGCACAGATACGCAGTATTTT.

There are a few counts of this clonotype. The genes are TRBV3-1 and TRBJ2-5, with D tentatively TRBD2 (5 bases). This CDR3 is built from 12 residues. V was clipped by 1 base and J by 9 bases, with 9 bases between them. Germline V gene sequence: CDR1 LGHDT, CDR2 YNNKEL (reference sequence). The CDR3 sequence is CASSQVDYSQYF. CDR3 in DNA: TGTGCCAGCAGCCAAGTAGACTACTCCCAGTACTTC.

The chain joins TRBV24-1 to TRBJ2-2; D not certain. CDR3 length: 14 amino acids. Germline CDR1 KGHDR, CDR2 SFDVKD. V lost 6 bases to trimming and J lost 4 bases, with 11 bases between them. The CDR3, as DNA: TGTGCCACCAGTAGGTACGGCAGCACCGGGGAGCTGTTTTTT. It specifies CATSRYGSTGELFF.

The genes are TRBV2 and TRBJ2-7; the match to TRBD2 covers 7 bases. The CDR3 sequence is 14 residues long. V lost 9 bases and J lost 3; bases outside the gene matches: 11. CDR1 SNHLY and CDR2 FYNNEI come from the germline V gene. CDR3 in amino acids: CASRAHGTIYEQYF. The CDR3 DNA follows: TGTGCCAGTCGGGCGCACGGGACTATCTACGAGCAGTACTTC.

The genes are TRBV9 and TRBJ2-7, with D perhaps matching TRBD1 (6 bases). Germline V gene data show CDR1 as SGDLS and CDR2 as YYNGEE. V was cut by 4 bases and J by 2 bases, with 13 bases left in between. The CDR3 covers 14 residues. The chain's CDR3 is CASSPPGVTYEQYF. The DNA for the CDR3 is TGTGCCAGCAGCCCCCCAGGGGTCACCTACGAGCAGTACTTC.